Following are 8 T cell receptor beta chains from one sample sequenced in a study of early T cells in non-severe SARS-CoV-2 infection. MiXCR, applied by TCRdb to the 5' RACE reads, yields one record per CDR3 protein. Of about 61,000 distinct CDR3 sequences in the sample, around 12% were seen once. The sample in question was whole blood, obtained at baseline. The source is an adult who was a healthcare worker with PCR-confirmed SARS-CoV-2 infection or an uninfected control (not recorded which). The donor label of this sample is uncertain.

This clonotype was seen ten or more times. The V call is TRBV9, the J call TRBJ2-5; 11 positions match TRBD1. The CDR3 runs 15 residues. Per the germline V gene, CDR1 is SGDLS and CDR2 is YYNGEE. V shed 3 bases and J 4 bases; nucleotides not matched to a gene: 5. The CDR3 DNA reads as TGTGCCAGCAGCGAGGGACAGGGGGTCGGAGAGACCCAGTACTTC. Amino acid sequence: CASSEGQGVGETQYF.

V gene TRBV7-2 combines with J gene TRBJ2-3; the match to TRBD2 covers 14 bases. The V gene's germline CDR1 is SGHTA and CDR2 FQGNSA. V lost 5 bases, J lost 4 bases, and 5 bases stayed unmatched. The CDR3 spans 16 residues. In DNA, the CDR3 is TGTGCCAGCAGCGGGAGACTAGCGGGGGGGCCAGATACGCAGTATTTT. Amino acid sequence: CASSGRLAGGPDTQYF.

The chain combines TRBV19 with TRBJ1-6; the D gene is possibly TRBD1 (5 bases). Germline V gene data show CDR1 as LNHDA and CDR2 as SQIVND (reference sequence). The V end was cut by 5 bases, the J end by 10 bases, with 12 bases between. This CDR3 is 13 amino acids long. CDR3 coding DNA: TGTGCCAGTAGTGACAGATCTGGGTCACCCCTCCACTTT. Its protein product is CASSDRSGSPLHF.

This clonotype appeared a few times. The CDR3 DNA reads as TGTGCCAGCTCACCAAGGACGGGAGGGTACGAGCAGTACGTC. Residues: CASSPRTGGYEQYV. The chain uses TRBV18 and TRBJ2-7; 8 bases are shared with TRBD2. CDR1 and CDR2 from the germline V gene are KGHSH and LQKENI. The CDR3 covers 14 residues. V trimming: 2 bases; J trimming: 4 bases; junction bases outside the gene matches: 4.

The genes are TRBV29-1 and TRBJ2-3; D unresolved. Germline V gene data show CDR1 as SQVTM and CDR2 as ANQGSEA. Trimming removed 4 bases from V and 3 bases from J, with 11 bases in between. The CDR3 has 13 amino acids. The CDR3 nucleotides are TGCAGCGTTGGGCGAGATCGAACAGATACGCAGTATTTT. Translation gives CSVGRDRTDTQYF.

This clonotype was recorded at least ten times. The V gene is TRBV7-6, the J gene TRBJ2-1; 7 bases match TRBD1. Germline V lookup: CDR1 SGHVS, CDR2 FNYEAQ. V lost 0 bases to trimming and J lost 2 bases; unmatched junction nucleotides: 1. The CDR3 loop spans 15 amino acids. The CDR3 sequence is CASSLATGTYNEQFF. CDR3 nucleotides: TGTGCCAGCAGCTTAGCGACAGGGACCTACAATGAGCAGTTCTTC.

This clonotype was detected ten times or more. This sequence joins TRBV29-1 and TRBJ2-3; D is ambiguous. V was pared by 2 bases and J by 2 bases, with 11 bases between. Germline CDR1 and CDR2: SQVTM and ANQGSEA. The CDR3 runs 14 residues. The CDR3 spells CSVESNSFTDTQYF. The DNA of the CDR3 is TGCAGCGTTGAATCCAACAGTTTCACAGATACGCAGTATTTT.

V and J are TRBV20-1 and TRBJ2-5; 8 bases fit TRBD1. The germline V gene has CDR1 DFQATT and CDR2 SNEGSKA (reference sequence). J gave up 5 bases and V 3 bases, and 8 bases lay outside the gene matches. The CDR3 extends over 14 amino acids. CDR3 residues: CSASAVRGRETQYF. The CDR3 nucleotides read TGCAGTGCTAGCGCGGTCAGGGGGCGTGAGACCCAGTACTTC.